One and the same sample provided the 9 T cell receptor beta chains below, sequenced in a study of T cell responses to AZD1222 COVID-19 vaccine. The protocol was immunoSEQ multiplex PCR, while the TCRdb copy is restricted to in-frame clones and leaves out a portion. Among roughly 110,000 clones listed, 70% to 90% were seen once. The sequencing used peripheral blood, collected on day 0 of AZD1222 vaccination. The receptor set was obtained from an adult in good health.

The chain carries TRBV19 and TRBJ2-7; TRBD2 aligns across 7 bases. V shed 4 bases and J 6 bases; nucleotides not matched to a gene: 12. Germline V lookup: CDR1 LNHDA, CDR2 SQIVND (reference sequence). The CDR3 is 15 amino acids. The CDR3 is CASSTPGGRRIEQYF. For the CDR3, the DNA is TGTGCCAGTAGTACCCCTGGCGGGAGAAGGATCGAGCAGTACTTC.

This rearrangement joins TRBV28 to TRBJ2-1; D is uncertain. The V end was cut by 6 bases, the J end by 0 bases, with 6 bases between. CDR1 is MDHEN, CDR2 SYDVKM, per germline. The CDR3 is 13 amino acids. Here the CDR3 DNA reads TGTGCCAGCAGATTGTCCTCCTACAATGAGCAGTTCTTC. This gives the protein CASRLSSYNEQFF.

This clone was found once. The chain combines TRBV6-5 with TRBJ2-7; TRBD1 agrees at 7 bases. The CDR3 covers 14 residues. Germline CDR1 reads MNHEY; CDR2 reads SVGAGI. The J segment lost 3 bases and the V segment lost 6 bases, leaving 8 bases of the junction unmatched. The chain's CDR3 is CASSLDRKVYEQYF. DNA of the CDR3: TGTGCCAGCAGCCTGGACAGGAAGGTCTACGAGCAGTACTTC.

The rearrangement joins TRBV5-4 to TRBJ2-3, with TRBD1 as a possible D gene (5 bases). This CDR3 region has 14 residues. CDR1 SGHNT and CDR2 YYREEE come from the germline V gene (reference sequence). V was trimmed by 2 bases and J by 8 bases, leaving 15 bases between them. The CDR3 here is CASSFSGVQGTQYF. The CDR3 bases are TGTGCCAGCAGCTTCTCCGGAGTGCAGGGTACGCAGTATTTT.

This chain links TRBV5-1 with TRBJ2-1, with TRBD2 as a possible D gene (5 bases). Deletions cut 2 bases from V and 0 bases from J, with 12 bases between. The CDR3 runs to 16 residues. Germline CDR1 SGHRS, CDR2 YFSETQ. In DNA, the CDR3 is TGCGCCAGCAGCTTAGGAGGACTGAGCTCCTACAATGAGCAGTTCTTC. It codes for CASSLGGLSSYNEQFF.

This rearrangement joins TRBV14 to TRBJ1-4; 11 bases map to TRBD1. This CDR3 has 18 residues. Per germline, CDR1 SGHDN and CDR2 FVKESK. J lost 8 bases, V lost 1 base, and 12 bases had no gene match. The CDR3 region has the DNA TGTGCCAGCAGCCAAGTCTGGACAGGGGGCACACTCAGCGAAAAACTGTTTTTT. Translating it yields CASSQVWTGGTLSEKLFF.

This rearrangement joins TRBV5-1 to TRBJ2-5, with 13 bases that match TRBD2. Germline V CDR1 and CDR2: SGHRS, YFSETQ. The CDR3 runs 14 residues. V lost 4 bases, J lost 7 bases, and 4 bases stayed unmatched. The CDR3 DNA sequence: TGCGCCAGCAGCGTACTAGCGGGAGGGCCGACCCAGTACTTC. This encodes CASSVLAGGPTQYF.

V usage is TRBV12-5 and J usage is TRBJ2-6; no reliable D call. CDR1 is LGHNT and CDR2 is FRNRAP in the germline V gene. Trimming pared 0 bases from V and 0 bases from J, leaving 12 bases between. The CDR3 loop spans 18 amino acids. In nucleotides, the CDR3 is TGTGCTAGTGGTTTGGTACCGAACAGATTCTCTGGGGCCAACGTCCTGACTTTC. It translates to CASGLVPNRFSGANVLTF.

CDR3 nucleotides: TGTGCCAGCAGCCCCGGGGGTAGGAACAGTCCCTTAAACTATGGCTACACCTTC. Encoded protein: CASSPGGRNSPLNYGYTF. The V call is TRBV7-8, the J call TRBJ1-2; possibly TRBD1 for D (5 bases). V was clipped by 5 bases and J by 2 bases, with 24 bases between them. The germline gives CDR1 SGHVS, CDR2 FQNEAQ. This CDR3 is 18 amino acids long.